This is a list of T cell receptor beta chains from one sample in a study of beta chain features in type 1 diabetes. The method was immunoSEQ multiplex PCR; TCRdb's version includes in-frame clones alone and lacks a portion of them. The sample includes about 900,000 clones, roughly 17% of them seen just once. Sequenced: naive CD4+ T cells from blood. The receptors were gathered from a young woman in good health. CDR3s include the opening cysteine and the closing phenylalanine or tryptophan. The D gene is left open where the match is weak. Where a row states a size, it is once, few, many or the class of an expanded clone; other rows omit it.

TRBJ1-1 . TRBV19 . CASRQRGTEAFF TGTGCCAGTAGGCAAAGGGGCACTGAAGCTTTCTTT
TRBJ2-7 . TRBV27 few CASRRDFSYEQYF TGTGCCAGCAGGCGGGACTTCTCCTACGAGCAGTACTTC
TRBJ2-3 . TRBV18 few CASGGHRTDTQYF TGTGCCAGCGGGGGGCATAGGACAGATACGCAGTATTTT
TRBJ1-1 . TRBV7-3 few CARPVRDTEAFF TGTGCCAGGCCGGTGCGGGACACTGAAGCTTTCTTT
TRBJ2-6 . TRBV7-2 . CASSSTDSGANVLTF TGTGCCAGCAGCTCCACGGACTCTGGGGCCAACGTCCTGACTTTC
TRBJ1-3 . TRBV7-2 . CASSRNLRNTIYF TGTGCCAGCAGTAGAAACCTTAGAAACACCATATATTTT
TRBJ2-1 TRBD2 TRBV27 few CASRSGGSYNEQFF TGTGCCAGCCGTAGCGGGGGATCCTACAATGAGCAGTTCTTC
TRBJ2-2 . TRBV19 . CASKSAGNIGELFF TGTGCCAGTAAGAGTGCGGGGAACATCGGGGAGCTGTTTTTT
TRBJ2-7 TRBD1 TRBV7-9 few CASSSNRGSEQYF TGTGCCAGCAGCTCCAACAGGGGTAGCGAGCAGTACTTC
TRBJ2-3 TRBD1 TRBV7-2 few CASSLFPTGGIADTQYF TGTGCCAGCAGCTTATTTCCGACAGGGGGCATTGCAGATACGCAGTATTTT
TRBJ2-5 . TRBV6-6 . CASSQGHLQETQYF TGTGCCAGCAGTCAGGGACACCTGCAAGAGACCCAGTACTTC
TRBJ2-6 TRBD1 TRBV5-4 . CASSLGQGATAGANVLTF TGTGCCAGCAGCTTGGGACAGGGGGCTACGGCTGGGGCCAACGTCCTGACTTTC
TRBJ1-1 . TRBV9 . CASSVRWNTEAFF TGTGCCAGCAGCGTGAGATGGAACACTGAAGCTTTCTTT
TRBJ2-2 . TRBV19 . CASSPPSARSGELFF TGTGCCAGTAGTCCCCCGTCAGCCCGGAGCGGGGAGCTGTTTTTT
TRBJ2-7 . TRBV7-9 . CASSSLGYEQYF TGTGCCAGCAGCTCGTTGGGGTACGAGCAGTACTTC